This record concerns one TCR beta chain sequence. Unique molecular identifiers were incorporated when the TCRbeta library was constructed. TCRdb reanalysed the PCR reads using MiXCR and keeps one entry per CDR3 protein. The sample records about 420,000 distinct CDR3 sequences, about a tenth being singletons. The data were obtained in a study of T-cell reconstitution after alpha-beta-depleted transplantation in children. The CDR3 totals 13 residues. Trimming took 8 bases from V and 2 from J, leaving 12 bases between them. From germline, CDR1 is MNHNY and CDR2 SVGAGI (reference sequence). The receptor's source is a human donor who donated a stem cell graft to a child with acute myeloid leukemia. The sample in question was PBMCs from the stem cell graft donor, obtained from the stem cell graft. The rearrangement joins TRBV6-6 to TRBJ2-5; no reliable D call. The CDR3 DNA reads as TGTGCCAGCTCCATGAGCTCGCAAGAGACCCAGTACTTC. Protein product: CASSMSSQETQYF.